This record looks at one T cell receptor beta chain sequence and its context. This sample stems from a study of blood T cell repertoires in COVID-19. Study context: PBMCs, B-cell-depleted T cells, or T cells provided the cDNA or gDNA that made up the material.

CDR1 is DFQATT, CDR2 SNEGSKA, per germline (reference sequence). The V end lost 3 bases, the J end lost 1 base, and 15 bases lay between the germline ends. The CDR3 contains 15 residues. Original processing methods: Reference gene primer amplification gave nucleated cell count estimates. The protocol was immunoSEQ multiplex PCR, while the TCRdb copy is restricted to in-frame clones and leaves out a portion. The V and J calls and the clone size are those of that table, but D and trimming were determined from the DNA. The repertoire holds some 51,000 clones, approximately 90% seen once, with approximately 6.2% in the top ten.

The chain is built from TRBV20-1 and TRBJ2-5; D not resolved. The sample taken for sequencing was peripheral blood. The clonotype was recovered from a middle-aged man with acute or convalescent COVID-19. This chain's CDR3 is CSASVAQRLQETQYF. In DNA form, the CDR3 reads TGCAGTGCTAGTGTAGCCCAAAGACTCCAAGAGACCCAGTACTTC.